This TCR beta chain was identified during a study of OX40 agonist ivuxolimab in advanced cancers. V lost 5 bases, J lost 11 bases, and 21 bases lay in between. The CDR3 has 14 amino acids. CDR1 and CDR2 from the germline V gene are SGHVS and FQNEAQ. Using immunoSEQ multiplex PCR, the repertoire was profiled, and TCRdb retains in-frame clones only, with some absent. The table has around 60,000 clones, about 85% seen once. The chain links TRBV7-8 to TRBJ1-1; D is undetermined. The sequences come from CD4+ or CD8+ T cells sorted from blood, collected in a trial of the OX40 agonist ivuxolimab. The receptor was isolated from an adult with an advanced solid tumor such as melanoma, head and neck, liver or kidney cancer. The DNA for the CDR3 is TGTGCCAGCAGCCCCGAATACAGTGCCGGGAGGGCTTTCTTT. It translates to CASSPEYSAGRAFF.